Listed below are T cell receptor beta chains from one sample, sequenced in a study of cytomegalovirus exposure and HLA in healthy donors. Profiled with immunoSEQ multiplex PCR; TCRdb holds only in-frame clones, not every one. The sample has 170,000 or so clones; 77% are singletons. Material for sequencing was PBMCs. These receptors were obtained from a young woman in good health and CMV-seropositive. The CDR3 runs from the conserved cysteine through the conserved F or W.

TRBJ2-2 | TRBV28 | CASSFRRQDTGELFF
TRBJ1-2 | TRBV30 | CAWSPGTGAIPNYGYTF
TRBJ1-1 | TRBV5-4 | CASSLDRDRDTEAFF
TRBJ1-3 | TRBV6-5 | CASSSGQDYSGNTIYF
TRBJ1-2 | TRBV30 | CALTGTANYGYTF
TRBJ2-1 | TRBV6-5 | CASSRDRGDEQFF
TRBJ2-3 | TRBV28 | CASSLYSGTGDTDTQYF
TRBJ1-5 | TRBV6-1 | CASSDGQYQPQHF
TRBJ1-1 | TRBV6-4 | CASSDGGDRAENTEAFF
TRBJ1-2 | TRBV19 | CASRGQSYGYTF
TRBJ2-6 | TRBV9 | CASSVVSGKANVLTF
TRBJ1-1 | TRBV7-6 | CASSLRMGAEAFF
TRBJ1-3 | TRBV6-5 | CASSFEVDRGGNTIYF
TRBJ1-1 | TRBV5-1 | CASSLGDRLNTEAFF
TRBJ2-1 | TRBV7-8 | CASSLAARVGSDEQFF
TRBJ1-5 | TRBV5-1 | CASSLDGGPNQPQHF
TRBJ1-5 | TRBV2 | CASSEESGAGGQPQHF
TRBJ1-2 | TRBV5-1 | CASSPDRTYGYTF
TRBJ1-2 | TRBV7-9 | CSSSPTAFSPMGYTF
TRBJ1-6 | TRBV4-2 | CASSQSKIGQGRSSYNSPLHF
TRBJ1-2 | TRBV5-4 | CASSLELSNYGYTF
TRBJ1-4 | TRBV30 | CAWSSSVRNRGEKLFF
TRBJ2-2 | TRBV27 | CASSSLLGQGGETGELFF
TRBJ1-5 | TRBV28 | CASSYGEGDGNQPQHF
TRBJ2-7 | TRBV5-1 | CASRFQAAWYEQYF
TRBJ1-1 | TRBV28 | CASSQGQGVQNTEAFF
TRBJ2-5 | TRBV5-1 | CASSPRQGQETQYF
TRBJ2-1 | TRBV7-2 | CASSLVVIGTSSYNEQFF
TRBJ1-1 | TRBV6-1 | CASPPSREGDTEAFF
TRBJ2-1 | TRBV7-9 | CASSLGYFPGSAYNEQFF
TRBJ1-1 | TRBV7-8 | CASSLAGQRGRGTEAFF
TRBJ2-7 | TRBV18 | CASSQEHDYEQYF
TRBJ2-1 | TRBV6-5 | CASSYPGGTYNEQFF
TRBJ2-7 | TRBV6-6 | CASRDTTGRVEQYF
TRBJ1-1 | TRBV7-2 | CASSLVGARRGTEAFF
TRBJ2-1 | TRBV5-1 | CASSLDGLADNNEQFF
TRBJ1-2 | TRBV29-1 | CSPGLDYGYTF
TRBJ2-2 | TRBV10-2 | CASSEVAGAGELFF
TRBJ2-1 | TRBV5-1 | CASRSIDEQFF
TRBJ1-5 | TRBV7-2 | CASSLGRQVLSNQPQHF
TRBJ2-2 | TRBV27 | CEGTGGHTGELFF
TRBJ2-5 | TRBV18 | CASSPAGLQETQYF
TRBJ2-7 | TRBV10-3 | CATETSDSYEQYF
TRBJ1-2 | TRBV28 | CASRVTGRHNYGYTF
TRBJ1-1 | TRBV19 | CASSIEPRDTEAFF
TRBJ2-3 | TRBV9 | CASSVGGGGTQYF